This T cell receptor beta chain is drawn from a study of blood T cell repertoires in COVID-19. Data came from immunoSEQ multiplex PCR; TCRdb stores just in-frame clones and leaves some out. The sample lists a few hundred thousand clones; approximately 86% were seen once. The length of the CDR3 is 16 residues. Germline V gives CDR1 SGDLS, CDR2 YYNGEE. The V segment lost 2 bases and the J segment 0 bases; nucleotides outside the gene matches: 5. The chain is built from TRBV9 and TRBJ2-1; 7 nucleotides line up with TRBD2. Sample: peripheral blood. This TCR derives from a woman in her twenties or thirties who had recovered from COVID-19. CDR3 nucleotides: TGTGCCAGCAGCGTGGTGGGCGGGAGCTCCTACAATGAGCAGTTCTTC. This translates into CASSVVGGSSYNEQFF.